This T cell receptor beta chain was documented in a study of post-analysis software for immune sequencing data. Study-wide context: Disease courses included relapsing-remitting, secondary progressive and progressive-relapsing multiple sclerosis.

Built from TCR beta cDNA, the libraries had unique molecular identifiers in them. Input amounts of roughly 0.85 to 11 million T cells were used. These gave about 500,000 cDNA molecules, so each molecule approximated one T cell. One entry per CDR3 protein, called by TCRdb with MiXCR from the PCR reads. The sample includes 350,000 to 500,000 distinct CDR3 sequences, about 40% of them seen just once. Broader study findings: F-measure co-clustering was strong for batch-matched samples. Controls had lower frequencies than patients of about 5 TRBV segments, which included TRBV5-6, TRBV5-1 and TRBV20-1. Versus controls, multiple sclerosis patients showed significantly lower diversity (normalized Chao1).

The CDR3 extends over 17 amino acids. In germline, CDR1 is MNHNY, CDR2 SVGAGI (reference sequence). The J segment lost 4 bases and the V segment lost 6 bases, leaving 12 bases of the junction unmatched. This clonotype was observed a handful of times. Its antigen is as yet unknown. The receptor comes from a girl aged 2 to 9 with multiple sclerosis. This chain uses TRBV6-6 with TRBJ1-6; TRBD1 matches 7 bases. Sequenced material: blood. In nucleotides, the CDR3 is TGTGCCAGCAGCCTTAGTCCCGGGACAGTATATAATTCACCCCTCCACTTT. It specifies CASSLSPGTVYNSPLHF.